Listed below are T cell receptor beta chains from one sample, sequenced in a study of blood T cell repertoires in COVID-19. The repertoire was sequenced with immunoSEQ multiplex PCR; TCRdb's copy has only in-frame clones and lacks some. In the table there are approximately 200,000 clones, approximately 78% of which are singletons. Sequencing used peripheral blood. Receptor source: a woman aged 80 or over with COVID-19, enrolled during active disease. Both conserved end residues are trimmed from each CDR3.

V: TRBV28; length: 11; J: TRBJ1-1; CDR3: ASDGGENTEAF
V: TRBV7-2; length: 12; J: TRBJ1-1; CDR3: ASSLSGVSTEAF
V: TRBV27; length: 12; J: TRBJ1-2; CDR3: ASRAAGDNYGYT
V: TRBV2; length: 15; J: TRBJ1-1; CDR3: ASRRVATGDMNTEAF
V: TRBV18; length: 13; J: TRBJ2-3; CDR3: ASSPTGAYTDTQY
V: TRBV24-1; length: 11; J: TRBJ2-1; CDR3: ATSVSSYNEQF
V: TRBV18; length: 12; J: TRBJ1-6; CDR3: ASSPQGAGSPLH
V: TRBV5-8; length: 13; J: TRBJ2-1; CDR3: ASSFGLAEHNEQF
V: TRBV5-8; length: 11; J: TRBJ1-2; CDR3: ASSYRQSYGYT
V: TRBV21-1; length: 9; J: TRBJ1-3; CDR3: ASSGENTIY
V: TRBV5-1; length: 13; J: TRBJ2-5; CDR3: ASKSRGLDGETQY
V: TRBV7-8; length: 15; J: TRBJ2-1; CDR3: ASSFFSTSGFYNEQF
V: TRBV5-1; length: 10; J: TRBJ1-1; CDR3: ASSGRQGEAF
V: TRBV19; length: 15; J: TRBJ1-1; CDR3: ASSIDWWQGRNPEAF
V: TRBV29-1; length: 8; J: TRBJ1-2; CDR3: SVRDYGYT
V: TRBV9; length: 11; J: TRBJ1-4; CDR3: ASSGQGNEKLF
V: TRBV2; length: 13; J: TRBJ1-6; CDR3: ASTSRDILYSPLH
V: TRBV4-1; length: 13; J: TRBJ2-2; CDR3: ASSQPFTGTGELF
V: TRBV11-2; length: 14; J: TRBJ2-1; CDR3: ASSLLGLAVFNEQF
V: TRBV21-1; length: 22; J: TRBJ2-3; CDR3: ASSKREGGGQPTSGTEGTDTQY
V: TRBV25-1; length: 12; J: TRBJ1-4; CDR3: ASSSRGRGEKLF
V: TRBV2; length: 10; J: TRBJ1-2; CDR3: ASTGDRYGYT
V: TRBV7-2; length: 13; J: TRBJ2-7; CDR3: ASSGYLDEMHEQY
V: TRBV18; length: 13; J: TRBJ1-1; CDR3: ASSPVEAMNTEAF
V: TRBV11-3; length: 11; J: TRBJ1-4; CDR3: ASSLQGNEKLF
V: TRBV7-8; length: 11; J: TRBJ2-1; CDR3: ASSLSEVVEQF
V: TRBV2; length: 13; J: TRBJ2-5; CDR3: ASSGPPDREETQY
V: TRBV4-1; length: 13; J: TRBJ2-2; CDR3: ASSQERQNTGELF
V: TRBV11-2; length: 13; J: TRBJ2-2; CDR3: ASSLLGGNTGELF
V: TRBV6-5; length: 13; J: TRBJ2-2; CDR3: ASRSGTGGAGELF
V: TRBV28; length: 15; J: TRBJ2-6; CDR3: ASSRTGSLSGANVLT
V: TRBV3-1/TRBV3-2; length: 13; J: TRBJ2-3; CDR3: ASSKGLAYTDTQY
V: TRBV19; length: 14; J: TRBJ2-3; CDR3: ASSKRLAGVADTQY
V: TRBV10-1; length: 11; J: TRBJ2-7; CDR3: AETGEFVHEQY
V: TRBV2; length: 10; J: TRBJ1-1; CDR3: ASSDGHLEAF
V: TRBV29-1; length: 13; J: TRBJ2-5; CDR3: SVSGTSGPQETQY
V: TRBV5-4; length: 14; J: TRBJ2-5; CDR3: ASSVHPGQSQETQY
V: TRBV5-4; length: 11; J: TRBJ2-7; CDR3: ASSLQGAYEQY
V: TRBV3-1/TRBV3-2; length: 14; J: TRBJ2-3; CDR3: ASSQATSLTTDTQY
V: TRBV9; length: 14; J: TRBJ2-2; CDR3: ASSVEGHSNTGELF
V: TRBV29-1; length: 11; J: TRBJ1-2; CDR3: SVEAIANYGYT
V: TRBV5-6; length: 13; J: TRBJ1-4; CDR3: ASSGRQPTNEKLF
V: TRBV5-6; length: 14; J: TRBJ2-3; CDR3: ASSFRLAEYTDTQY
V: TRBV6-2/TRBV6-3; length: 11; J: TRBJ2-2; CDR3: ASSLSGFGELF
V: TRBV6-2/TRBV6-3; length: 13; J: TRBJ2-7; CDR3: ASSRPGQGAHEQY
V: TRBV3-1/TRBV3-2; length: 14; J: TRBJ2-7; CDR3: ASSQDFGFSSYEQY
V: TRBV7-7; length: 14; J: TRBJ2-1; CDR3: ASSLRLGSSYNEQF
V: TRBV20-1; length: 9; J: TRBJ2-5; CDR3: SGVAQETQY
V: TRBV9; length: 12; J: TRBJ2-3; CDR3: ASSVAGYTDTQY
V: TRBV10-3; length: 10; J: TRBJ2-1; CDR3: AISAKAGEQF
V: TRBV11-3; length: 10; J: TRBJ2-7; CDR3: ASSLVEREQY
V: TRBV19; length: 12; J: TRBJ2-7; CDR3: ASSIPGTAHEQY
V: TRBV5-1; length: 11; J: TRBJ1-1; CDR3: ASSSTGSTEAF
V: TRBV21-1; length: 18; J: TRBJ2-3; CDR3: ASSKLHSGRANQGTDTQY
V: TRBV28; length: 15; J: TRBJ2-1; CDR3: ASRPPGLAASYNEQF
V: TRBV19; length: 11; J: TRBJ1-1; CDR3: ASSEARGTEAF
V: TRBV4-2; length: 19; J: TRBJ1-4; CDR3: ASSQDRGQGTKTFLNEKLF
V: TRBV5-6; length: 12; J: TRBJ2-5; CDR3: ASSPGVFQETQY
V: TRBV7-2; length: 12; J: TRBJ2-1; CDR3: ASSLISGYNEQF
V: TRBV5-1; length: 13; J: TRBJ2-5; CDR3: ASSFVLAGQETQY